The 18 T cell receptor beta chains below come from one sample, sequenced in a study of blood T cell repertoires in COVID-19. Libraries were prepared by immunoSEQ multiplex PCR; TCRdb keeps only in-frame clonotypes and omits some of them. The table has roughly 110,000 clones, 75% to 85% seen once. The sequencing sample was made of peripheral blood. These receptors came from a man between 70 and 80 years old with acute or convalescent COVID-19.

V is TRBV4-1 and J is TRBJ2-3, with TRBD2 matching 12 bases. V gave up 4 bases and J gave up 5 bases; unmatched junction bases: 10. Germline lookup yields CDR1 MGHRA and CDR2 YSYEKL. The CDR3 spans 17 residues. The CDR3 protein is CASSPTLLAGGGDTQYF. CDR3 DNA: TGCGCCAGCAGCCCCACATTACTAGCGGGGGGAGGAGATACGCAGTATTTT.

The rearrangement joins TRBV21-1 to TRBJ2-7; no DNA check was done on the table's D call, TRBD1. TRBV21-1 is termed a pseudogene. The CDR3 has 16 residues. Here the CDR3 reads CASSKDTGTSSYEQYF. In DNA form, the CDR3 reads TGTGCCAGCAGCAAAGATACAGGAACCAGCTCCTACGAGCAGTACTTC.

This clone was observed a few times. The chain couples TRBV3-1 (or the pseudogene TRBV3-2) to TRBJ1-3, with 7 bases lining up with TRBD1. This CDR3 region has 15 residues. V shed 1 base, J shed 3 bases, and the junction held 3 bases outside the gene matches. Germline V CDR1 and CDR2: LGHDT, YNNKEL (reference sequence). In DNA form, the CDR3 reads TGTGCCAGCAGCCAAGGCCAGGGGGTTGGAAACACCATATATTTT. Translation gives CASSQGQGVGNTIYF.

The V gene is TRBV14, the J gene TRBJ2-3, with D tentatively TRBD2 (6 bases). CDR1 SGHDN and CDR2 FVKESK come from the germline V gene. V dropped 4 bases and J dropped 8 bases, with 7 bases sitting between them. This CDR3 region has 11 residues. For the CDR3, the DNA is TGTGCCAGCAGCCCCGGGGGTACGCAGTATTTT. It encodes CASSPGGTQYF.

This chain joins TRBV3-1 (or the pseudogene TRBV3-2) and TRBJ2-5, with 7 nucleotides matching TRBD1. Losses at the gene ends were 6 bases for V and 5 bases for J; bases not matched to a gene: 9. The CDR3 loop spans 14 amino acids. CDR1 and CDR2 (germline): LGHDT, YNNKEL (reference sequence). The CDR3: CASRHSTRGETQYF. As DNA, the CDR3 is TGTGCCAGCAGACACTCGACCAGGGGGGAGACCCAGTACTTC.

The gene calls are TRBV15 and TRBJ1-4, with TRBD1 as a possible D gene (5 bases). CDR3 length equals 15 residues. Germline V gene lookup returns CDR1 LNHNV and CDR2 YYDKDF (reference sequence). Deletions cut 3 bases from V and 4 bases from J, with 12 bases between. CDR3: CATSRGGLVNEKLFF. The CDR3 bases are TGTGCCACCAGCAGGGGGGGACTGGTTAATGAAAAACTGTTTTTT.

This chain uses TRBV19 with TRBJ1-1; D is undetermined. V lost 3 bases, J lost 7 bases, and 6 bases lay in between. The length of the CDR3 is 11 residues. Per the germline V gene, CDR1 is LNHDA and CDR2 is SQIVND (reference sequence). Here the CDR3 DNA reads TGTGCCAGTAGTATTGGAGGTGAAGCTTTCTTT. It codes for CASSIGGEAFF.

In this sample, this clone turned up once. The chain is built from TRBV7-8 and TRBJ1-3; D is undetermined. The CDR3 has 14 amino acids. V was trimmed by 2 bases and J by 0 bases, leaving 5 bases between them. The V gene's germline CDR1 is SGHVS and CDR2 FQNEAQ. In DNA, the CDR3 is TGTGCCAGCAGCTTACTCCGCTCTGGAAACACCATATATTTT. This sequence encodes CASSLLRSGNTIYF.

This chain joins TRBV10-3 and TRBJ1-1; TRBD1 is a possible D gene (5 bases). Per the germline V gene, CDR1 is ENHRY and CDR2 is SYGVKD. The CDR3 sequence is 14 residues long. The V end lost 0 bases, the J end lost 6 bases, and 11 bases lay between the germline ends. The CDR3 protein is CAISESQGSAEAFF. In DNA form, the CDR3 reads TGTGCCATCAGTGAGTCGCAGGGTTCGGCTGAAGCTTTCTTT.

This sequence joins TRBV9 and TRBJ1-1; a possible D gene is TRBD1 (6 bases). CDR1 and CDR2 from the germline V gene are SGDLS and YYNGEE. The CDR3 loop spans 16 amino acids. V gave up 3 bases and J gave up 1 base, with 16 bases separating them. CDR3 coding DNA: TGTGCCAGCAGCGCCCACGCTCAGGGGCCGAACACTGAAGCTTTCTTT. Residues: CASSAHAQGPNTEAFF.

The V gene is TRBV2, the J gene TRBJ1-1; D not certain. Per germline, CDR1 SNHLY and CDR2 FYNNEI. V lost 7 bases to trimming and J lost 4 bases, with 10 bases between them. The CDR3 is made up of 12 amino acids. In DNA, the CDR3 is TGTGCCAGCATAGGAGGGTTCACTGAAGCTTTCTTT. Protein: CASIGGFTEAFF.

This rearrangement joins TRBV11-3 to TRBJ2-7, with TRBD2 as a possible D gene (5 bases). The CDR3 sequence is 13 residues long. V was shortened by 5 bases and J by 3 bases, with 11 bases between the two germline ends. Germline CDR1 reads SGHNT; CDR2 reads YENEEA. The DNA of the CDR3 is TGTGCCAGCAGCGATGGACTGAACTACGAGCAGTACTTC. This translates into CASSDGLNYEQYF. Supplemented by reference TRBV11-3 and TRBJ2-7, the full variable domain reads EAGVVQSPRYKIIEKKQPVAFWCNPISGHNTLYWYLQNLGQGPELLIRYENEEAVDDSQLPKDRFSAERLKGVDSTLKIQPAELGDSAVYLCASSDGLNYEQYFGPGTRLTVT.

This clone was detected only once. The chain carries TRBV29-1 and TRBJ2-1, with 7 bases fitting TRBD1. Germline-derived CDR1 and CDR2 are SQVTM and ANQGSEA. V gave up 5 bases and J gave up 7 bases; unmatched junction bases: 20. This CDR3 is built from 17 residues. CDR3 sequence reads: CSVRRKTGIGSGNEQFF. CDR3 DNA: TGCAGCGTTAGACGAAAGACAGGGATTGGATCGGGGAATGAGCAGTTCTTC.

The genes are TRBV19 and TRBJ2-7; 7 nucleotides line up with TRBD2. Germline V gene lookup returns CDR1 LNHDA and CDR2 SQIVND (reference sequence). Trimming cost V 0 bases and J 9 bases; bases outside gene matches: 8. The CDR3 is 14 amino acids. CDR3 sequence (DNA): TGTGCCAGTAGTATAGATGCCCCGGGGGGACGGCAGTACTTC. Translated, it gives CASSIDAPGGRQYF.

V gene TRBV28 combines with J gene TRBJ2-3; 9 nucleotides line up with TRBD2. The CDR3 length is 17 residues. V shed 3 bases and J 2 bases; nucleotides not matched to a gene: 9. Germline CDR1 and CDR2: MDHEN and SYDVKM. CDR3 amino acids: CASSFSLSGGYTDTQYF. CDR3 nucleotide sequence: TGTGCCAGCAGTTTTTCGCTAAGCGGGGGGTACACAGATACGCAGTATTTT.

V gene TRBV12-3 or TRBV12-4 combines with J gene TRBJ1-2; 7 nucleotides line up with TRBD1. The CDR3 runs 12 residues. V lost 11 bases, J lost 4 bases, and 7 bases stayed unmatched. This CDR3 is CAGGRDSYGYTF. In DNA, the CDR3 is TGTGCCGGAGGAAGGGACAGCTATGGCTACACCTTC.

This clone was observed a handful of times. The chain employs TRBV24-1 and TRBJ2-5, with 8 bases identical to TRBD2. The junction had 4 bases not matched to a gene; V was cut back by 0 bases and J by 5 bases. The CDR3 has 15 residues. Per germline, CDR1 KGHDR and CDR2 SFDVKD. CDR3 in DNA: TGTGCCACCAGTGATTTGGCGGGGGGCGCGGAGACCCAGTACTTC. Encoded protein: CATSDLAGGAETQYF.

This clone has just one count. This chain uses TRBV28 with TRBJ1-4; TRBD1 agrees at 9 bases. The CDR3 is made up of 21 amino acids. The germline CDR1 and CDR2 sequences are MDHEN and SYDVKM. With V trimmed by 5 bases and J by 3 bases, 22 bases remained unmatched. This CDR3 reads CASSGTGPLSVSIGANEKLFF. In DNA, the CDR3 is TGTGCCAGCAGTGGGACAGGGCCCTTGAGTGTCAGCATTGGGGCTAATGAAAAACTGTTTTTT.